This TCR beta chain is drawn from a study of Tregs in tolerant kidney transplant recipients. Concerning this clone: The sequence runs out 3 residues before the end of the CDR3; the remainder is reconstructed from the germline J gene.

Sequenced by immunoSEQ multiplex PCR; TCRdb stores in-frame clones only, minus some. This sample contains over 25,000 clones. The germline CDR1 and CDR2 sequences are SGHKS and YYEKEE (reference sequence). Trimming removed 4 bases at V and 5 bases at J, with 15 bases between. The CDR3 is made up of 14 amino acids. This clonotype originated in a human donor who received a combined kidney and bone marrow transplant. The chain links TRBV5-5 to TRBJ2-5; TRBD2 is a possible D gene (5 bases). The specimen was CD8+ T cells from blood, collected before the transplant. The CDR3 bases that were read are TGTGCCAGCAGCCCGGACTCCTTCGGGGAGACC. It specifies CASSPDSFGET. The full CDR3 reads CASSPDSFGETQYF.